The 17 T cell receptor beta chains given below trace back to one sample, sequenced in a study of OX40 agonist ivuxolimab in advanced cancers. Sequencing was performed with immunoSEQ multiplex PCR; in TCRdb, only in-frame clones are kept and a portion is missing. Found here are over 25,000 clones, approximately 88% of them singletons; the top ten hold approximately 50%. This material consisted of CD4+ or CD8+ T cells sorted from blood, taken in a trial of the OX40 agonist ivuxolimab. These receptors were obtained from an adult with an advanced solid tumor such as melanoma, head and neck, liver or kidney cancer.

V gene TRBV27 combines with J gene TRBJ2-3; D might be TRBD1 or TRBD2, each matching 5 bases. This CDR3 spans 13 amino acids. V was cut by 8 bases and J by 2 bases, with 11 bases left in between. Germline V gene data show CDR1 as MNHEY and CDR2 as SMNVEV (reference sequence). This CDR3 is CASRDGDTDTQYF. The CDR3 nucleotides read TGTGCCAGCCGGGACGGAGACACAGATACGCAGTATTTT.

The J gene is TRBJ1-1, the V gene TRBV1; TRBD1 is the table's D call and was not checked against the DNA. TRBV1 is described as a pseudogene. This CDR3 spans 19 amino acids. The CDR3 reads CTSSQDGGTGPNLNTEAFF. The DNA for the CDR3 is TGCACCAGCAGCCAAGATGGGGGGACAGGGCCGAATCTGAACACTGAAGCTTTCTTT.

The J gene is TRBJ2-5, the V gene TRBV28; D is undetermined. This CDR3 contains 14 residues. Trimming left V 6 bases short and J 1 base short, with 12 bases between. Germline V CDR1 and CDR2: MDHEN, SYDVKM. Here the CDR3 DNA reads TGTGCCAGCAGCCGCACAGACTTCCAAGAGACCCAGTACTTC. Protein sequence: CASSRTDFQETQYF.

The chain has TRBV6-5 and TRBJ2-5; D assignment may be TRBD1 or TRBD2 (5 bases each). Trimming removed 2 bases at V and 3 bases at J, with 13 bases between. From germline, CDR1 is MNHEY and CDR2 SVGAGI. This CDR3 has 15 amino acids. CDR3 residues: CASSYTGTGKETQYF. CDR3 coding DNA: TGTGCCAGCAGTTACACGGGAACAGGAAAAGAGACCCAGTACTTC.

This chain connects TRBV30 to TRBJ2-2; D unclear. Germline lookup yields CDR1 GTSNPN and CDR2 SVGIG (reference sequence). With 4 bases removed from V and 7 bases from J, the gap between germline ends came to 7 bases. The CDR3 runs to 11 residues. CDR3 sequence (DNA): TGTGCCTGGACCGCCGTCGGGGAGCTGTTTTTT. It encodes CAWTAVGELFF.

The V and J genes are TRBV10-3 and TRBJ2-5, with D possibly being TRBD2 (5 bases). Trimming shortened V by 3 bases and J by 1 base, and 12 bases separated the two germline ends. The germline V gene encodes CDR1 ENHRY and CDR2 SYGVKD. The CDR3 is 15 residues long. The DNA for the CDR3 is TGTGCCATCAGTGACCCCGGGATTTCCCAAGAGACCCAGTACTTC. Translated, it gives CAISDPGISQETQYF.

The gene calls are TRBV29-1 and TRBJ1-5; 7 bases are shared with TRBD1. Germline CDR1 is SQVTM and CDR2 is ANQGSEA. The CDR3 is 14 amino acids. The V gene end was trimmed by 6 bases and the J gene end by 0 bases; junction bases not matched to a gene: 5. For the CDR3, the DNA is TGCAGCGTGGGGACAGTCTATAGCAATCAGCCCCAGCATTTT. Translation: CSVGTVYSNQPQHF.

The chain joins TRBV25-1 to TRBJ1-6; a possible D gene is TRBD1 (6 bases). Germline V CDR1 and CDR2: MGHDK, SYGVNS. The CDR3 is made up of 17 amino acids. The V end lost 6 bases, the J end lost 6 bases, and 21 bases lay between the germline ends. CDR3 DNA sequence: TGTGCCAGCAGCCTAGGGGGGCAGACGTCTATTAATTCACCCCTCCACTTT. Amino acids: CASSLGGQTSINSPLHF.

In its sample, this clone was seen once. The chain employs TRBV2 and TRBJ1-2; 7 bases line up with TRBD1. Germline lookup yields CDR1 SNHLY and CDR2 FYNNEI. Trimming took 5 bases from V and 4 from J; bases not matched to a gene: 10. The CDR3 runs 15 residues. The CDR3 sequence: CASSPGQIGPYGYTF. Written as DNA, the CDR3 is TGTGCCAGCAGTCCGGGACAGATTGGTCCCTATGGCTACACCTTC.

The V and J genes are TRBV27 and TRBJ1-1; D might be TRBD1 (5 bases). This CDR3 is 12 amino acids long. The germline V gene encodes CDR1 MNHEY and CDR2 SMNVEV (reference sequence). Trimming cost V 2 bases and J 8 bases, with 9 bases left between them. Here the CDR3 DNA reads TGTGCCAGCAGTTTAGGGACCGGGGAAGCTTTCTTT. Its translation is CASSLGTGEAFF.

The J gene is TRBJ2-1, the V gene TRBV27; D not resolved. The CDR3 contains 15 residues. Germline loops: CDR1 MNHEY, CDR2 SMNVEV (reference sequence). The germline V and J ends were trimmed by 3 bases and 0 bases, with 9 bases remaining between them. The CDR3 DNA is TGTGCCAGCAGTTTTGACCGAAGCTCCTACAATGAGCAGTTCTTC. This encodes CASSFDRSSYNEQFF.

This rearrangement joins TRBV11-2 to TRBJ1-1; possible D gene TRBD1, 6 bases. The germline V and J ends were trimmed by 3 bases and 1 base, with 12 bases remaining between them. The CDR3 loop spans 15 amino acids. Germline V CDR1 and CDR2: SGHAT, FQNNGV. For the CDR3, the DNA is TGTGCCAGCAGCTTCGGGGGCGCCGGGAACACTGAAGCTTTCTTT. This translates into CASSFGGAGNTEAFF.

This clone has only a few counts. The chain has TRBV20-1 and TRBJ1-2; D not certain. The CDR3 contains 11 residues. The ends were cut back, 6 bases at V and 4 bases at J, with 9 bases in the middle. Looked up from germline, CDR1 is DFQATT and CDR2 is SNEGSKA (reference sequence). CDR3 coding DNA: TGCAGTGCCCCATCGACCTATGGCTACACCTTC. Translated: CSAPSTYGYTF.

The V gene is TRBV28, the J gene TRBJ1-1; TRBD1 matches 7 bases. Germline CDR1 reads MDHEN; CDR2 reads SYDVKM. Trimming at V came to 2 bases and at J to 4 bases, leaving 10 bases not matched to a gene. CDR3 size: 16 residues. The DNA for the CDR3 is TGTGCCAGCAGTTTACCCCAGGGGGAGTTGGGCACTGAAGCTTTCTTT. Amino acids: CASSLPQGELGTEAFF.

V is TRBV7-2 and J is TRBJ2-7; TRBD2 matches at 7 bases. CDR1 and CDR2 from the germline V gene are SGHTA and FQGNSA. Germline trimming cut 4 bases from V and 3 bases from J; bases unmatched to any gene: 6. CDR3 length: 14 residues. This CDR3 reads CASSSGTGGYEQYF. The CDR3 DNA reads as TGTGCCAGCAGCTCCGGGACGGGGGGCTACGAGCAGTACTTC.

This rearrangement joins TRBV9 to TRBJ2-7, with 8 bases aligning to TRBD2. Germline V gene data show CDR1 as SGDLS and CDR2 as YYNGEE. The CDR3 runs 15 residues. With V trimmed by 0 bases and J by 1 base, 3 bases remained unmatched. The CDR3: CASSVASGLSYEQYF. The DNA for the CDR3 is TGTGCCAGCAGCGTAGCTAGCGGGCTTTCCTACGAGCAGTACTTC.

The rearrangement uses TRBV7-9 and TRBJ2-1; D ambiguous. The CDR3 runs to 11 residues. The germline CDR1 and CDR2 sequences are SEHNR and FQNEAQ (reference sequence). Deletions cut 0 bases from V and 8 bases from J, with 2 bases between. The CDR3 is CASSLADEQFF. The CDR3 nucleotides read TGTGCCAGCAGCTTAGCGGATGAGCAGTTCTTC. Using reference TRBV7-9 and TRBJ2-1 for the parts outside the CDR3, the full variable domain is DTGVSQNPRHKITKRGQNVTFRCDPISEHNRLYWYRQTLGQGPEFLTYFQNEAQLEKSRLLSDRFSAERPKGSFSTLEIQRTEQGDSAMYLCASSLADEQFFGPGTRLTVL.